This entry lists 2 T cell receptor beta chains sequenced from one sample in a study of regulatory T cells in long-lasting Graves disease. Noted time point: persistent/refractory GD, antithyroid drugs over 5 years with positive TRAb. PBMC RNA was the source of the TCR library. Arm-PCR of CDR3 regions and iRepertoire HTBI primers were used to build TCR beta libraries. MiXCR, run by TCRdb on the multiplex PCR reads, gives a single entry per CDR3 protein. The table has roughly 490,000 distinct CDR3 sequences, approximately 22% seen once. The starting material was peripheral blood mononuclear cells (PBMCs), obtained when the disease was refractory, from a patient treated with antithyroid drugs. These receptors were obtained from a female donor with Graves disease.

Ten or more counts support this clonotype. The chain has TRBV12-3 or TRBV12-4 and TRBJ1-1; possibly TRBD1 for D (6 bases). CDR3 length equals 12 residues. Trimming cost V 5 bases and J 13 bases, with 17 bases left between them. CDR3 amino acids: CASSLIGGPLFF. The CDR3, as DNA: TGTGCCAGCAGTCTGATTGGGGGCCCCCTTTTCTTT.

This chain joins TRBV5-1 and TRBJ2-2; D may be TRBD1 (5 bases). The V gene lost 0 bases and the J gene lost 2 bases, with 8 bases spanning the gap. The CDR3 is 15 amino acids. Germline V gene sequence: CDR1 SGHRS, CDR2 YFSETQ. The CDR3 bases are TGCGCCAGCAGCTTGGGGACAACCAACACCGGGGAGCTGTTTTTT. It yields the protein CASSLGTTNTGELFF.